This TCR beta chain stems from a study of human thymus T cells. Findings of the study overall: Unrelated individuals reportedly shared highly overlapping thymic TCR repertoires. Seemingly biased V and J gene usage marked thymic and blood repertoires.

Note on this clone: Its antigen is not identified.

Surgeons resected thymus tissue during corrective heart surgery. Healthy Finnish infants undergoing corrective surgery for congenital heart defects were used as donors. Germline CDR1 is LGHNA and CDR2 is YNFKEQ. CDR3 length equals 16 residues. V was clipped by 4 bases and J by 3 bases, with 16 bases between them. Method: immunoSEQ multiplex PCR; TCRdb's copy keeps in-frame clones and lacks some. The data show tens of thousands of clones, 95% seen once. This chain connects TRBV4-2 to TRBJ1-5, with a possible D match to TRBD1 (5 bases). Sequencing used thymus tissue. The TCR originated in a girl under three years old with a congenital heart defect but otherwise immunologically healthy. DNA of the CDR3: TGTGCCAGCAGCCTTTCCCGGGACCGTTTCAATCAGCCCCAGCATTTT. The encoded protein is CASSLSRDRFNQPQHF.